This TCR beta chain emerged from a study of human T cells and chemical hapten exposure. Each CDR3 protein gets one entry after TCRdb re-called the RACE reads with MiXCR. The sample has 38,000 or so distinct CDR3 sequences, approximately 9.5% seen once. Time point indicated: patch test 3, about 24 weeks after DPC sensitization. Regarding treatment: therapeutic diphenylcyclopropenone sensitization with weekly scalp DPC. The authors extracted total RNA from unfractionated whole blood. The CDR3 runs to 12 residues. Per the germline V gene, CDR1 is LGHDT and CDR2 is YNNKEL (reference sequence). V was pared by 8 bases and J by 5 bases, with 10 bases between.

The starting material was whole blood, obtained in connection with sensitization to the hapten diphenylcyclopropenone (DPC). The receptor comes from a man in his forties or fifties with alopecia areata. Some clones in this sample may be carry-over from other donors' samples. The chain joins TRBV3-1 to TRBJ2-1; D perhaps matches TRBD1 (5 bases). The CDR3 coding sequence is TGTGCCAGCCGCAGGGCTGACAATGAGCAGTTCTTC. It translates to CASRRADNEQFF.